This TCR beta chain was recovered during a study of cytomegalovirus exposure and HLA in healthy donors. Notes on the study in general: The authors later found TCR association rates varying by HLA locus, with DRB1 most and HLA-C fewest.

Germline CDR1 is LNHDA and CDR2 is SQIVND (reference sequence). The CDR3 covers 12 residues. V was pared by 11 bases and J by 1 base, with 11 bases between. About this clone itself: What it binds is not known.

The study ran its PCR with 60 Vbeta and 13 Jbeta primers. Clones were read by immunoSEQ multiplex PCR, and TCRdb kept only the in-frame ones, dropping some. The table has roughly 190,000 clones, 60% to 80% seen once. The sequence was obtained from a woman in her twenties or thirties in good health and CMV-seropositive. Material: PBMCs. V and J are TRBV19 and TRBJ1-2; D is ambiguous. The CDR3 region is CAGSWGNYGYTF. The CDR3 DNA is TGTGCCGGGAGTTGGGGTAACTATGGCTACACCTTC. Full variable domain (remainder filled in from reference TRBV19 and TRBJ1-2): DGGITQSPKYLFRKEGQNVTLSCEQNLNHDAMYWYRQDPGQGLRLIYYSQIVNDFQKGDIAEGYSVSREKKESFPLTVTSAQKNPTAFYLCAGSWGNYGYTFGSGTRLTVV.